The text below deals with one T cell receptor (beta chain). The antigen is undetermined. This record belongs to a study of cytomegalovirus exposure and HLA in healthy donors. Turning to the study itself: Earlier, 110 million or so unique TCR beta sequences were recovered from approximately 180 million T cells by an analysis.

Study-wide points: For most subjects, TCR beta sequences were reported to predict HLA-A and HLA-B alleles with accuracy.

The germline V gene encodes CDR1 SGDLS and CDR2 YYNGEE. CDR3 length equals 17 residues. V gave up 0 bases and J gave up 1 base, with 13 bases separating them. The study ran its PCR with 60 Vbeta and 13 Jbeta primers. Sequencing used immunoSEQ multiplex PCR; TCRdb keeps in-frame clones, though not all of them. The data contain under 150,000 clones, more than 75% of them singletons. The chain recombines TRBV9 with TRBJ2-2; TRBD2 is a possible D gene (6 bases). The specimen was PBMCs. This sequence was found in a male donor in good health and CMV-seronegative. The CDR3 protein is CASSVGEVYGNTGELFF. The CDR3 DNA is TGTGCCAGCAGCGTAGGGGAGGTTTATGGGAACACCGGGGAGCTGTTTTTT.